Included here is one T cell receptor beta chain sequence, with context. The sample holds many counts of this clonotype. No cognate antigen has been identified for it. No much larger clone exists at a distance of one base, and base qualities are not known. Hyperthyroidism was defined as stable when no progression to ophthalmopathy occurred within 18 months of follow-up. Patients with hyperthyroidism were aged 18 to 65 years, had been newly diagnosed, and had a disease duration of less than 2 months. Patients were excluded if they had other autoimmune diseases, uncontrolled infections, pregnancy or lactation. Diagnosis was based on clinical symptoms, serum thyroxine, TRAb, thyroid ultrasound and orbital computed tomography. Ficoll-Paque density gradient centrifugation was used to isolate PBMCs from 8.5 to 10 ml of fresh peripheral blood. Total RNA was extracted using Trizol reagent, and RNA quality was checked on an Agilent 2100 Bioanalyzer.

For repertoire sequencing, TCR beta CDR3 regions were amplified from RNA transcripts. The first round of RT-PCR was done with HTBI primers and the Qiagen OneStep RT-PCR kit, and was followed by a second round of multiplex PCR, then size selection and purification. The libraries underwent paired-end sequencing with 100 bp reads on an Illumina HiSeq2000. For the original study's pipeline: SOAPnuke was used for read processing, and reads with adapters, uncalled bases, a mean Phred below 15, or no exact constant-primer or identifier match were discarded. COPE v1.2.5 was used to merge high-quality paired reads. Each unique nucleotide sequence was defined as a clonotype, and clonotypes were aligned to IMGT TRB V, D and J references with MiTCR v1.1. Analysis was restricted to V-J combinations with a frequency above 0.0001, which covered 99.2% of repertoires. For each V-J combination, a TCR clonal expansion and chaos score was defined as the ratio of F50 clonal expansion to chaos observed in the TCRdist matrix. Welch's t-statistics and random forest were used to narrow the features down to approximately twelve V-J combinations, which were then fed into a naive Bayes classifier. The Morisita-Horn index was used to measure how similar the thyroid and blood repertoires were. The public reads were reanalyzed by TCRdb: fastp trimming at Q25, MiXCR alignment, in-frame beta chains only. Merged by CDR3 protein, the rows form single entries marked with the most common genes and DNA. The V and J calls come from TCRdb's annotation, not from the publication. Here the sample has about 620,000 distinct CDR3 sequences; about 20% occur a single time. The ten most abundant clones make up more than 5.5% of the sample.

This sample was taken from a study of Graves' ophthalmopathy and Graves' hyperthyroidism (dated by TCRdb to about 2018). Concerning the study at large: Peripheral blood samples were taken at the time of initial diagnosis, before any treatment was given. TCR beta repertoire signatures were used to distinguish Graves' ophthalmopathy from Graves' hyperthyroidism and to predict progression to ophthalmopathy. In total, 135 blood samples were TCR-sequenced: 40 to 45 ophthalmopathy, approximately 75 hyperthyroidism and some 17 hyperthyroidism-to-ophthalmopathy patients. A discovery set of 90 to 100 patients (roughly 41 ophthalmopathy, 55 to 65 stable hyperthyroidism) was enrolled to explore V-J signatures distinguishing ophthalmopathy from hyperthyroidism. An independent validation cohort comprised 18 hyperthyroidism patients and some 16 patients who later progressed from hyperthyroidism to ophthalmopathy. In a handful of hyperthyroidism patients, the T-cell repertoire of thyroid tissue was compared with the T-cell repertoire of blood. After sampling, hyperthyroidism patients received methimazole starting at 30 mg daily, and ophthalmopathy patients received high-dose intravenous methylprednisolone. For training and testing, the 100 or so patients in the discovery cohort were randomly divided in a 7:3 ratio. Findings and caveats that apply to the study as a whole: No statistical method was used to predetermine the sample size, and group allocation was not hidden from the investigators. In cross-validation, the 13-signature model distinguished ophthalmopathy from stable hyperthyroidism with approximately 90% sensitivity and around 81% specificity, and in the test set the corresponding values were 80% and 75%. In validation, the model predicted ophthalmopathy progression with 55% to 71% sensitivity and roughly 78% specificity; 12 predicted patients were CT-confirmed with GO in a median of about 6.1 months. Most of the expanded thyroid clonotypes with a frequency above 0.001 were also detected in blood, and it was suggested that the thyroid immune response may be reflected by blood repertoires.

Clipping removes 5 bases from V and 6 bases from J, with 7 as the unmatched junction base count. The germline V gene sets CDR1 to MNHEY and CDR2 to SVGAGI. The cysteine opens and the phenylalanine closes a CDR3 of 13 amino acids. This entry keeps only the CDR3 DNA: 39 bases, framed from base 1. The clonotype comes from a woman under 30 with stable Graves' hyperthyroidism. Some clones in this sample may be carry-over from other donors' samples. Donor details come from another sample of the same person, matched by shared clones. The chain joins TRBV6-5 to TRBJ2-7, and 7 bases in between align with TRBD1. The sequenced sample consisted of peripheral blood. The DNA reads TGTGCCAGCAGTCCGACAGGGCTTCGCGAGCAGTACTTC. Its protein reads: CASSPTGLREQYF.